Listed below are T cell receptor beta chains from one sample, sequenced in a study of blood T cell repertoires in COVID-19. Sequenced by immunoSEQ multiplex PCR; TCRdb stores in-frame clones only, minus some. This table has about 99,000 clones, over 65% appearing once. Sequenced material: peripheral blood. The receptors here all came from a man aged 60-69 years with acute or convalescent COVID-19. CDR3s include the opening cysteine and the closing phenylalanine or tryptophan. The order of the fields is CDR3 DNA, CDR3 protein, V gene, clone size, D gene, J gene. A D gene is named only where the DNA matches it firmly. Not all rows give a size; the values are once, few, many and, for expanded clones, a class.

cdr3_nt: TGTGCCACCAGCGCGGGGGGTAGCGGGGGGTACAATGAGCAGTTCTTC; cdr3_aa: CATSAGGSGGYNEQFF; v_call: TRBV15; clone_size: -; d_call: TRBD2; j_call: TRBJ2-1
cdr3_nt: TGTGCCAGCAGCCGGACAGACTCTTATCAGCCCCAGCATTTT; cdr3_aa: CASSRTDSYQPQHF; v_call: TRBV28; clone_size: -; d_call: -; j_call: TRBJ1-5
cdr3_nt: TGTGCCAGCAGTTATCGGACGTCGGAGGGGAATGAGCAGTTCTTC; cdr3_aa: CASSYRTSEGNEQFF; v_call: TRBV6-5; clone_size: -; d_call: -; j_call: TRBJ2-1
cdr3_nt: TGTGCTAGTGGTTTGGTAGCGCCTGGAGATTACAATCAGCCCCAGCATTTT; cdr3_aa: CASGLVAPGDYNQPQHF; v_call: TRBV12-5; clone_size: -; d_call: -; j_call: TRBJ1-5
cdr3_nt: TGCAGTGCTGACATTGGAAACACCATATATTTT; cdr3_aa: CSADIGNTIYF; v_call: TRBV20-1; clone_size: -; d_call: -; j_call: TRBJ1-3
cdr3_nt: TGTGCCAGCAGCCAGGGGACAGCCCGCAATCAGCCCCAGCATTTT; cdr3_aa: CASSQGTARNQPQHF; v_call: TRBV5-4; clone_size: -; d_call: TRBD1; j_call: TRBJ1-5
cdr3_nt: TGTGCTAGCAGCTTAGTGGGACAGGGAATTCAAGAGACCCAGTACTTC; cdr3_aa: CASSLVGQGIQETQYF; v_call: TRBV7-7; clone_size: -; d_call: TRBD1; j_call: TRBJ2-5
cdr3_nt: TGTGCCAGCAGCCCGGCGGTAGGCGATTCACCCCTCCACTTT; cdr3_aa: CASSPAVGDSPLHF; v_call: TRBV5-4; clone_size: few; d_call: -; j_call: TRBJ1-6
cdr3_nt: TGTGCCAGTACCCCGGCGGGGTGGAACACCATATATTTT; cdr3_aa: CASTPAGWNTIYF; v_call: TRBV19; clone_size: -; d_call: -; j_call: TRBJ1-3
cdr3_nt: TGTGCCAGTAGTATAGGGTCGGCAGATACGCAGTATTTT; cdr3_aa: CASSIGSADTQYF; v_call: TRBV19; clone_size: -; d_call: -; j_call: TRBJ2-3
cdr3_nt: TGTGCCAGTAGTATGGGTAGCGGGAGGGCCGGGGCCTACAATGAGCAGTTCTTC; cdr3_aa: CASSMGSGRAGAYNEQFF; v_call: TRBV19; clone_size: -; d_call: TRBD2; j_call: TRBJ2-1
cdr3_nt: TGTGCCAGCAGCTTAGTACAGGGTGGGAACCACGAGCAGTACTTC; cdr3_aa: CASSLVQGGNHEQYF; v_call: TRBV7-8; clone_size: -; d_call: -; j_call: TRBJ2-7
cdr3_nt: TGCGCCAGCAGCTTGGCCGGGGGGAGCTCCTACAATGAGCAGTTCTTC; cdr3_aa: CASSLAGGSSYNEQFF; v_call: TRBV5-1; clone_size: -; d_call: TRBD2; j_call: TRBJ2-1
cdr3_nt: TGTGCCAGCAGCTTAGGCATTTCGGCCTACAATGAGCAGTTCTTC; cdr3_aa: CASSLGISAYNEQFF; v_call: TRBV7-9; clone_size: -; d_call: -; j_call: TRBJ2-1
cdr3_nt: TGTGCCAGCAGCCCTGCGTCCAGCGGCGAGCAGTACTTC; cdr3_aa: CASSPASSGEQYF; v_call: TRBV7-6; clone_size: once; d_call: -; j_call: TRBJ2-7
cdr3_nt: TGTGCCAGCTCTCAACAGGGGGGCGGAAACACCATATATTTT; cdr3_aa: CASSQQGGGNTIYF; v_call: TRBV18; clone_size: -; d_call: TRBD1; j_call: TRBJ1-3
cdr3_nt: TGTGCCAGCTCACCAGGACAGGGGTTTAATTCACCCCTCCACTTT; cdr3_aa: CASSPGQGFNSPLHF; v_call: TRBV18; clone_size: -; d_call: TRBD1; j_call: TRBJ1-6
cdr3_nt: TGTGCCTGGAGTAAAGGACAGGACTACAATGAGCAGTTCTTC; cdr3_aa: CAWSKGQDYNEQFF; v_call: TRBV30; clone_size: once; d_call: TRBD1; j_call: TRBJ2-1
cdr3_nt: TGTGCCAGCAGTTGGGGCACCCAAGAGACCCAGTACTTC; cdr3_aa: CASSWGTQETQYF; v_call: TRBV12-3/TRBV12-4; clone_size: once; d_call: -; j_call: TRBJ2-5
cdr3_nt: TGTGCCAGCAGCTACCGTCAAGGGACAGGGGGCGCAGATACGCAGTATTTT; cdr3_aa: CASSYRQGTGGADTQYF; v_call: TRBV13; clone_size: -; d_call: TRBD1; j_call: TRBJ2-3
cdr3_nt: TGTGCCAGCAATTGGGGAGAATACCAAGAGACCCAGTACTTC; cdr3_aa: CASNWGEYQETQYF; v_call: TRBV2; clone_size: -; d_call: -; j_call: TRBJ2-5
cdr3_nt: TGTGCCAGCAGCTTAGGAGCGAACACTGAAGCTTTCTTT; cdr3_aa: CASSLGANTEAFF; v_call: TRBV7-2; clone_size: few; d_call: -; j_call: TRBJ1-1